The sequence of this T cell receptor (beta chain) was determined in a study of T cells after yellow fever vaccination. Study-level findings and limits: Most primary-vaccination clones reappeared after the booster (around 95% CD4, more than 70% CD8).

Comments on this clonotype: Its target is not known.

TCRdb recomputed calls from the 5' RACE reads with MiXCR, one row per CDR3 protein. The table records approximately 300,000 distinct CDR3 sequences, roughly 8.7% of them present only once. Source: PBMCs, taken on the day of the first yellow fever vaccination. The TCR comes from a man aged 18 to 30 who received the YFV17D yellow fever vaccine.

CDR3 amino acids: CASSFGDNYGYTF. Here the CDR3 DNA reads TGTGCCAGCAGTTTTGGCGATAACTATGGCTACACCTTC. The chain is built from TRBV27 and TRBJ1-2, with D hard to call. V dropped 3 bases and J dropped 1 base, with 6 bases sitting between them. CDR1 is MNHEY, CDR2 SMNVEV, per germline (reference sequence). There are 13 residues in the CDR3.